This record covers a single TCR beta chain. This sample was taken from a study of T cells after somatic rescue of genetic block. This table comes from immunoSEQ multiplex PCR, and its TCRdb copy is limited to in-frame clones, with some not included. The top ten hold approximately 20% of the sample, which has 9,500 to 15,000 clones, around 70% seen once. Germline CDR1 is MDHEN and CDR2 is SYDVKM. With V trimmed by 1 base and J by 3 bases, 5 bases remained unmatched. The CDR3 spans 16 residues. V and J are TRBV28 and TRBJ2-1, with TRBD1 identical over 8 bases. The source material was peripheral blood mononuclear cells (PBMCs). This receptor was taken from a boy between 10 and 17 years old. In DNA form, the CDR3 reads TGTGCCAGCAGTTTATCTCGGACAGGGCGCTACAATGAGCAGTTCTTC. As protein: CASSLSRTGRYNEQFF.